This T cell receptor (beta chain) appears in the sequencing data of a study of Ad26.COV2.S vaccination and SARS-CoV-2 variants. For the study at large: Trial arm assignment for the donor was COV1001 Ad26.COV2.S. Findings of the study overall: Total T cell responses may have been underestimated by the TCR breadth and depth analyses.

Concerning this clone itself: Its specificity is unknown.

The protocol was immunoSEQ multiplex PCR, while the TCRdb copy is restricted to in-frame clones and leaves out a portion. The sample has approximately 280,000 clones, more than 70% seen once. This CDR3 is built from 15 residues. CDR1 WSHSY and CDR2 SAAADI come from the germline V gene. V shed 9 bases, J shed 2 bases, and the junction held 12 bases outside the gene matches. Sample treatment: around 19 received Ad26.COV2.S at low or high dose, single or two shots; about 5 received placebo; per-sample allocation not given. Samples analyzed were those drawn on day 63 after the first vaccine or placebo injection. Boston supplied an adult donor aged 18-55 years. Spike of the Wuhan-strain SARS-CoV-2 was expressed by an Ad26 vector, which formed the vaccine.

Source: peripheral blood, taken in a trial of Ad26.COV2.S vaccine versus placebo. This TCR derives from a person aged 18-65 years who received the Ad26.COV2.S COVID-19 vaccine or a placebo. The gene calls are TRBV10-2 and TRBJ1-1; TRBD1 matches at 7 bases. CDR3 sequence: CASHAQHRGNTEAFF. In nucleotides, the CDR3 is TGCGCCAGTCACGCCCAGCACAGGGGAAACACTGAAGCTTTCTTT.